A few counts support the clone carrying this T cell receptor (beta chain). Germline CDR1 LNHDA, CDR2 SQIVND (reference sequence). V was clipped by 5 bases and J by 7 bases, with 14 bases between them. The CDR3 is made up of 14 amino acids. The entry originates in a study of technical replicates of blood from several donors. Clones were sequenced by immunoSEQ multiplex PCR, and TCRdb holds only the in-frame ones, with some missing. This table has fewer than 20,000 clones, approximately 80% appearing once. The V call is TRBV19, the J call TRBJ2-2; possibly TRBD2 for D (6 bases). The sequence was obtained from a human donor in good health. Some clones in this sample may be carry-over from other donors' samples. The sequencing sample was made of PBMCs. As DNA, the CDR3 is TGTGCCAGTAGTCCTCAGGGAGGTGGCGGGGAGCTGTTTTTT. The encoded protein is CASSPQGGGGELFF. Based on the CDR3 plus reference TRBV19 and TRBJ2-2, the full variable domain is DGGITQSPKYLFRKEGQNVTLSCEQNLNHDAMYWYRQDPGQGLRLIYYSQIVNDFQKGDIAEGYSVSREKKESFPLTVTSAQKNPTAFYLCASSPQGGGGELFFGEGSRLTVL.